The source of this TCR beta chain is a study of blood T cell repertoires in COVID-19. In assigning cohorts, the study relied on participant-reported clinical history. This clone has a handful of counts. Sequenced by immunoSEQ multiplex PCR; TCRdb stores in-frame clones only, minus some. In the table there are approximately 200,000 clones, roughly 86% of which are singletons. The CDR3 runs to 14 residues. V was cut by 1 base and J by 5 bases, with 9 bases left in between. In germline, CDR1 is SGHDT, CDR2 YYEEEE. The sequenced sample was PBMCs or T cells enriched from blood (not recorded which). The chain is built from TRBV5-6 and TRBJ2-2, with D tentatively TRBD1 (5 bases). The sequence was obtained from a woman aged 25 to 39 who had recovered from COVID-19. DNA of the CDR3: TGTGCCAGCAGCTTGCGGGCAGGGACCGGGGAGCTGTTTTTT. It encodes CASSLRAGTGELFF. The full variable domain, its missing parts supplied by reference TRBV5-6 and TRBJ2-2, is DAGVTQSPTHLIKTRGQQVTLRCSPKSGHDTVSWYQQALGQGPQFIFQYYEEEERQRGNFPDRFSGHQFPNYSSELNVNALLLGDSALYLCASSLRAGTGELFFGEGSRLTVL.